One and the same sample provided the 25 T cell receptor beta chains below, sequenced in a study of vaccination and CD4 T cells after COVID-19. Their recognized antigens are unknown. The Oncomine TCR Beta short-read assay generated sequence data from the DNA of cultured CD4+ T cells. MiXCR was run by TCRdb on the PCR reads, yielding one entry per CDR3 protein. The table includes 3,500 to 4,000 distinct CDR3 sequences, roughly 17% detected once. Regarding treatment: roughly nine-day PBMC culture with coronavirus spike peptide pools or control peptides (ViraFEST assay). What was sequenced was CD4+ T cells from blood, cultured in vitro. The receptors were sampled from a human donor who had recovered from COVID-19.

The rearrangement uses TRBV5-4 and TRBJ2-1; 9 nucleotides align to TRBD2. V gave up 3 bases and J gave up 1 base; unmatched junction bases: 2. This CDR3 has 15 amino acids. Germline V gene data show CDR1 as SGHNT and CDR2 as YYREEE (reference sequence). DNA of the CDR3: TGTGCCAGCAGCTCTCTAGCGGGGTCCTACAATGAGCAGTTCTTC. Amino acid sequence: CASSSLAGSYNEQFF.

Regarding this clonotype: Relative to the germline gene, one junction end is altered; a read error may explain this. The chain recombines TRBV5-4 with TRBJ2-3; possibly TRBD1 or TRBD2 for D (6 bases each). There are 16 residues in the CDR3. Germline CDR1 reads SGHNT; CDR2 reads YYREEE (reference sequence). The CDR3 DNA follows: TGTGTCAGCAGCTTGGAGCCCAGCAGGGGACTAGATACGCAGTATTTT. It codes for CVSSLEPSRGLDTQYF.

The chain combines TRBV5-1 with TRBJ1-1; D call uncertain. Germline CDR1 reads SGHRS; CDR2 reads YFSETQ. The CDR3 length is 18 residues. Trimming took off 0 bases at V and 0 bases at J, with 18 bases between the two ends. The CDR3: CASSLVSTSYVVNTEAFF. The CDR3 DNA follows: TGCGCCAGCAGCTTGGTCAGTACAAGCTACGTTGTGAACACTGAAGCTTTCTTT.

In the case of this clonotype: Germline is not matched at one junction end, which may reflect a read error. The rearrangement joins TRBV30 to TRBJ1-1; 8 nucleotides align to TRBD1. CDR1 and CDR2 (germline): GTSNPN, SVGIG (reference sequence). The CDR3 covers 16 residues. As DNA, the CDR3 is TGTGCCCGGAGTGTACCCCCCGGGACAGGGAACACTGAAGCTTTCTTT. This translates into CARSVPPGTGNTEAFF.

This clonotype is medium-sized (0.01 to 0.1%). The chain combines TRBV20-1 with TRBJ1-3; TRBD1 matches 10 bases. Germline CDR1 and CDR2: DFQATT and SNEGSKA (reference sequence). The V and J ends lost 0 bases and 3 bases, in that order; junction bases with no gene match: 11. The CDR3 loop spans 18 amino acids. CDR3: CSARDRRGGDRGGNTIYF. The CDR3, as DNA: TGCAGTGCTAGAGATAGGAGGGGCGGGGACAGGGGTGGAAACACCATATATTTT.

Within the sample, this clonotype is medium-sized (0.01 to 0.1%). The gene calls are TRBV6-2 or TRBV6-3 and TRBJ1-1; maybe TRBD1 (5 bases). V dropped 7 bases and J dropped 0 bases, with 15 bases sitting between them. In germline, CDR1 is MNHEY, CDR2 SVGEGT. This CDR3 has 15 residues. The CDR3 coding sequence is TGTGCCAGCAATGCTTGGGGGAGGATGAACACTGAAGCTTTCTTT. It specifies CASNAWGRMNTEAFF.

This clonotype qualifies as large. The chain carries TRBV12-3 or TRBV12-4 and TRBJ1-2; no definite D call. Between the trimmed V and J ends, which lost 6 bases and 7 bases, there was a span of 21 bases. The CDR3 is 15 residues long. CDR3 sequence reads: CASSPTPPGSGGYTF. CDR3 nucleotides: TGTGCCAGCAGCCCCACCCCCCCGGGGTCGGGTGGCTACACCTTC.

CDR3 amino acids: CAWGRLGGRRPYEQYF. The CDR3 nucleotides read TGTGCCTGGGGCCGCTTGGGGGGCCGAAGGCCCTACGAGCAGTACTTC. The chain combines TRBV30 with TRBJ2-7; D could derive from TRBD1 or TRBD2 (6 bases each). There are 16 residues in the CDR3. The V end was cut by 5 bases, the J end by 2 bases, with 22 bases between. Germline values: CDR1 GTSNPN, CDR2 SVGIG (reference sequence).

This clonotype is medium-sized. This sequence joins TRBV12-3 or TRBV12-4 and TRBJ1-6; TRBD1 matches at 9 bases. With 6 bases clipped from V and 2 bases from J, the junction kept 5 bases outside the gene matches. The CDR3 contains 16 residues. DNA for the CDR3: TGTGCCAGCAGCCGGGACAGGGCGGCCTATAATTCACCCCTCCACTTT. It encodes CASSRDRAAYNSPLHF.

By its share, this clonotype is medium-sized. J is TRBJ1-1 and V is TRBV20-1; weak D call: TRBD1 (6 bases). CDR1 DFQATT and CDR2 SNEGSKA come from the germline V gene (reference sequence). V was pared by 2 bases and J by 4 bases, with 14 bases between. CDR3 length: 14 amino acids. The CDR3 reads CSARRQAGSTEAFF. The DNA for the CDR3 is TGCAGTGCTAGACGACAGGCAGGGAGCACTGAAGCTTTCTTT.

By sample share, this clonotype is medium-sized. The chain couples TRBV6-1 to TRBJ2-7; D perhaps matches TRBD1 (6 bases). The V and J ends lost 7 bases and 6 bases respectively, with 19 bases between them. The CDR3 extends over 14 amino acids. The V gene's germline CDR1 is MNHNS and CDR2 SASEGT. The CDR3 DNA reads TGTGCCAGCATTTGGACTCCAGGGGCGGGCGAGCAGTACTTC. This codes for CASIWTPGAGEQYF.

This clonotype came up a few times. The V gene is TRBV6-1, the J gene TRBJ1-1, with D unclear. Trimming pared 7 bases from V and 11 bases from J, leaving 20 bases between. This CDR3 is 13 amino acids long. Looked up from germline, CDR1 is MNHNS and CDR2 is SASEGT. For the CDR3, the DNA is TGTGCCAGCACCGCTCAAAGCCACAAAACCGCTTTCTTT. It specifies CASTAQSHKTAFF.

By sample share, this clonotype is medium-sized (0.01 to 0.1%). The chain employs TRBV4-2 and TRBJ2-3, with 16 bases fitting TRBD2. This CDR3 has 17 residues. Germline V gives CDR1 LGHNA, CDR2 YNFKEQ. Trimming cost V 4 bases and J 7 bases; bases outside gene matches: 8. The CDR3 sequence: CASSPGTSGGAANTQYF. The CDR3 nucleotides read TGTGCCAGCAGCCCCGGGACTAGCGGGGGGGCCGCGAATACGCAGTATTTT.

V usage is TRBV6-1 and J usage is TRBJ2-7; D might be TRBD1 (6 bases). CDR1 MNHNS and CDR2 SASEGT come from the germline V gene. V lost 5 bases, J lost 3 bases, and 14 bases lay in between. The CDR3 totals 14 residues. DNA for the CDR3: TGTGCCAGCAGTCTTACAGGGCAGGGCTACGAGCAGTACTTC. Protein sequence: CASSLTGQGYEQYF.

This clonotype was picked up a small number of times. The rearrangement uses TRBV30 and TRBJ2-5, with a weak D call TRBD2 (7 bases). The V end was cut by 4 bases, the J end by 5 bases, with 17 bases between. CDR3 size: 14 residues. Germline V CDR1 and CDR2: GTSNPN, SVGIG (reference sequence). The CDR3 DNA is TGTGCCTGGACAGTTAAGGGGGGGACGGAGACCCAGTACTTC. It encodes CAWTVKGGTETQYF.

This clonotype counts as large. The chain is built from TRBV30 and TRBJ1-1; D remains unclear. The CDR3 has 10 amino acids. V lost 4 bases and J lost 6, with 6 bases in between. CDR1 and CDR2 from the germline V gene are GTSNPN and SVGIG (reference sequence). CDR3 in DNA: TGTGCCTGGAATGGCGCTGAAGCTTTCTTT. This codes for CAWNGAEAFF.

The J gene is TRBJ2-2, the V gene TRBV5-1; D may match TRBD1 or TRBD2 (6 bases each). The CDR3 loop spans 13 amino acids. Looked up from germline, CDR1 is SGHRS and CDR2 is YFSETQ. V shed 4 bases and J shed 3 bases, with 7 bases lying between them. CDR3 sequence reads: CASSRGDTGELFF. In nucleotides, the CDR3 is TGCGCCAGCAGCAGGGGGGACACCGGGGAGCTGTTTTTT.

This chain links TRBV30 with TRBJ2-4; 8 bases map to TRBD1. From germline, CDR1 is GTSNPN and CDR2 SVGIG (reference sequence). After removal of 7 bases from V and 7 bases from J, the junction contained 6 bases not matched to a gene. The CDR3 totals 12 residues. The CDR3 protein is CASTGGWNIQYF. The CDR3 DNA is TGTGCCTCCACAGGGGGATGGAACATTCAGTACTTC.

This clonotype was seen only a few times. V gene TRBV2 combines with J gene TRBJ2-2; D possibly corresponds to TRBD2 (6 bases). V dropped 9 bases and J dropped 1 base, with 12 bases sitting between them. This CDR3 contains 14 residues. Germline V gene sequence: CDR1 SNHLY, CDR2 FYNNEI. The CDR3 is CASRGGVNTGELFF. The DNA of the CDR3 is TGTGCCAGTCGAGGAGGGGTGAACACCGGGGAGCTGTTTTTT.

This clonotype was detected only a few times. The V and J genes are TRBV2 and TRBJ1-1; 8 bases map to TRBD1. Trimming removed 7 bases from V and 3 bases from J; junction bases left unmatched: 4. The CDR3 sequence is 13 residues long. Germline V gives CDR1 SNHLY, CDR2 FYNNEI. CDR3 in amino acids: CASTGQGYTEAFF. CDR3 coding DNA: TGTGCCAGCACTGGACAGGGTTACACTGAAGCTTTCTTT.

This rearrangement joins TRBV12-2 to TRBJ2-2; the D call in the table, TRBD1, was not verified against the DNA. TRBV12-2 is shown as a pseudogene. The CDR3 length is 20 residues. Written as DNA, the CDR3 is TGTGCAAGTCGCTTAGCGGGACTGGATTTGGTAGGGGGCTGTAGAAGGGAGCTGTTTTTT. The encoded protein is CASRLAGLDLVGGCRRELFF.

There are a few counts of this clonotype. The genes are TRBV12-3 or TRBV12-4 and TRBJ2-3, with no clear D. CDR3 length: 15 residues. V gave up 5 bases and J gave up 4 bases, with 16 bases separating them. Here the CDR3 reads CASSQDGLSADTQYF. The CDR3 DNA sequence: TGTGCCAGCAGTCAGGACGGTCTAAGCGCAGATACGCAGTATTTT.

This clonotype came up a few times. The chain carries TRBV6-1 and TRBJ1-4, with 7 bases aligning to TRBD1. The germline V gene encodes CDR1 MNHNS and CDR2 SASEGT. CDR3 length equals 14 residues. Trimming took 7 bases from V and 5 from J; bases not matched to a gene: 7. CDR3 region: CASNPGQANEKLFF. CDR3 sequence (DNA): TGTGCCAGCAATCCTGGACAGGCCAATGAAAAACTGTTTTTT.

This clonotype was seen a handful of times. The chain recombines TRBV6-5 with TRBJ1-3; D uncertain. V lost 2 bases to trimming and J lost 4 bases, with 12 bases between them. This CDR3 contains 15 residues. Germline CDR1 is MNHEY and CDR2 is SVGAGI. CDR3 nucleotide sequence: TGTGCCAGCAGTTACACACACGGGTCCGGAAACACCATATATTTT. It is translated as CASSYTHGSGNTIYF.

A remark on this clonotype: A much larger clone differs by one base, so this may be a read error. V and J are TRBV20-1 and TRBJ1-2; TRBD1 is a possible D gene (5 bases). The CDR3 loop spans 13 amino acids. From germline, CDR1 is DFQATT and CDR2 SNEGSKA (reference sequence). This chain's CDR3 is CSARDGGVVGHTF. The CDR3 nucleotides are TGCAGTGCTCGCGATGGAGGGGTTGTTGGCCACACCTTC.